The 29 T cell receptor beta chains listed next were all sequenced from one sample in a study of blood T cells in healthy people across ages. Primed by a sample-barcoded 5' primer and a J-beta primer mix, a second PCR proceeded for 7 to 11 cycles. TCRdb redid the calling of the 5' RACE reads with MiXCR, one entry per CDR3 protein. The sample includes some 900,000 distinct CDR3 sequences, 25% to 35% of them seen just once. Sequencing was performed on blood. Source of these receptors: a woman older than 75 in good health.

The V gene is TRBV7-9, the J gene TRBJ1-6, with D possibly matching TRBD1 (5 bases). The germline gives CDR1 SEHNR, CDR2 FQNEAQ (reference sequence). This CDR3 is built from 13 residues. Trimming took 2 bases from V and 9 from J, leaving 8 bases between them. This chain's CDR3 is CASSLWQGSPLHF. The DNA of the CDR3 is TGTGCCAGCAGCTTATGGCAGGGTTCACCCCTCCACTTT.

Notes on this clonotype: A read error may account for a junction end that differs from germline. The rearrangement uses TRBV18 and TRBJ1-5; D is undetermined. The CDR3 totals 15 residues. Per the germline V gene, CDR1 is KGHSH and CDR2 is LQKENI. In nucleotides, the CDR3 is TGTACCAGCTCACGATCCGAGATTAGCAATCAGCCCCAGCATTTT. This codes for CTSSRSEISNQPQHF.

A word on this clonotype: A much more abundant neighbour one base away suggests this may be a read error. V gene TRBV5-5 combines with J gene TRBJ2-5, with D possibly called TRBD1 or TRBD2 (5 bases each). CDR1 and CDR2 (germline): SGHKS, YYEKEE (reference sequence). The CDR3 totals 14 residues. As DNA, the CDR3 is TGTGCCAGCAGCTTTATGGGGGAGAAAGAGAACCAGTACTTC. Translated: CASSFMGEKENQYF.

V is TRBV20-1 and J is TRBJ1-1; no firm D call. Germline CDR1 DFQATT, CDR2 SNEGSKA (reference sequence). This CDR3 is 13 amino acids long. The V and J ends lost 2 bases and 3 bases respectively, with 10 bases between them. Here the CDR3 reads CSARRWIDTEAFF. In nucleotides, the CDR3 is TGCAGTGCTAGACGGTGGATCGACACTGAAGCTTTCTTT.

Notes on this clonotype: The junction differs from germline at one of its ends, possibly a read error. This sequence joins TRBV6-2 or TRBV6-3 and TRBJ1-5; 8 nucleotides agree with TRBD1. Germline lookup yields CDR1 MNHEY and CDR2 SVGEGT. CDR3 length equals 14 residues. As DNA, the CDR3 is TGTGCCAGCAGTGACAGGGGAAGCAATCGGCCCCAGCATTTT. Protein: CASSDRGSNRPQHF.

A few counts support this clonotype. The chain combines TRBV21-1 with TRBJ1-6. TRBV21-1 constitutes a pseudogene. The CDR3 runs 16 residues. This CDR3 is CASSKGRLWDNSPLHF. The CDR3 bases are TGTGCCAGCAGCAAAGGGCGGCTTTGGGATAATTCACCCCTCCACTTT.

The genes are TRBV12-3 or TRBV12-4 and TRBJ2-3; 9 nucleotides agree with TRBD2. Germline trimming cut 5 bases from V and 4 bases from J; bases unmatched to any gene: 13. The CDR3 sequence is 17 residues long. The CDR3 DNA follows: TGTGCCAGCAGTCCCGGGACTGGCGGGGGGGTTGCAGATACGCAGTATTTT. Amino acids: CASSPGTGGGVADTQYF.

At least ten counts were recorded for this clonotype. V is TRBV5-1 and J is TRBJ2-6; 12 bases match TRBD2. Germline V lookup: CDR1 SGHRS, CDR2 YFSETQ. V dropped 4 bases and J dropped 5; count of bases not matched to a gene: 19. This CDR3 contains 21 residues. The CDR3 region has the DNA TGCGCCAGCAGCCTCCCTCCCCCGCCTAGCGGGGGGGTCCTCTGGGCCAACGTCCTGACTTTC. It yields the protein CASSLPPPPSGGVLWANVLTF. The entire variable domain, with the rest obtained from reference TRBV5-1 and TRBJ2-6, is as follows: KAGVTQTPRYLIKTRGQQVTLSCSPISGHRSVSWYQQTPGQGLQFLFEYFSETQRNKGNFPGRFSGRQFSNSRSEMNVSTLELGDSALYLCASSLPPPPSGGVLWANVLTFGAGSRLTVL.

This sequence joins TRBV5-1 and TRBJ2-1; 7 bases line up with TRBD2. Germline CDR1 SGHRS, CDR2 YFSETQ. The trim removed 3 bases at V and 2 bases at J, leaving 2 bases unmatched. The CDR3 consists of 14 residues. Here the CDR3 reads CASSWEGAYNEQFF. As DNA, the CDR3 is TGCGCCAGCAGCTGGGAGGGAGCCTACAATGAGCAGTTCTTC.

This clonotype has only a few counts. The rearrangement uses TRBV15 and TRBJ1-1; 7 bases map to TRBD1. This CDR3 contains 14 residues. Trimming cost V 7 bases and J 0 bases; bases outside gene matches: 5. Germline V CDR1 and CDR2: LNHNV, YYDKDF (reference sequence). This CDR3 is CATKTGTVNTEAFF. As DNA, the CDR3 is TGTGCCACCAAAACCGGGACAGTGAACACTGAAGCTTTCTTT.

This clonotype showed up just a few times. The rearrangement links TRBV5-1 to TRBJ1-1; TRBD1 might be the D (5 bases). CDR3 length: 16 amino acids. Trimming removed 0 bases from V and 0 bases from J, with 12 bases in between. Germline V gene lookup returns CDR1 SGHRS and CDR2 YFSETQ. The CDR3 DNA follows: TGCGCCAGCAGCTTGGGACAGAACTTTATGAACACTGAAGCTTTCTTT. It specifies CASSLGQNFMNTEAFF.

In the case of this clonotype: Compared with germline, one end of the junction differs, possibly owing to a read error. The chain combines TRBV5-1 with TRBJ2-5, with 7 bases fitting TRBD1. The V gene's germline CDR1 is SGHRS and CDR2 YFSETQ. This CDR3 spans 15 amino acids. The CDR3 sequence is CASSKTRQGEETQDF. DNA of the CDR3: TGCGCCAGCAGCAAGACCAGACAGGGAGAAGAGACCCAGGACTTC. Variable domain in full (rest from reference TRBV5-1 and TRBJ2-5): KAGVTQTPRYLIKTRGQQVTLSCSPISGHRSVSWYQQTPGQGLQFLFEYFSETQRNKGNFPGRFSGRQFSNSRSEMNVSTLELGDSALYLCASSKTRQGEETQDFGPGTRLLVL.

Turning to this clonotype: This could be a read error, since a much larger clone is one nucleotide away. V is TRBV5-8 and J is TRBJ2-7, with 12 positions matching TRBD1. CDR1 is SGHTS, CDR2 YDEGEE, per germline. The V gene end was trimmed by 0 bases and the J gene end by 5 bases; junction bases not matched to a gene: 12. The CDR3 is 18 residues long. CDR3 protein: CASSLAWGAGTGGHEQYF. CDR3 nucleotide sequence: TGTGCCAGCAGCTTGGCCTGGGGGGCCGGGACAGGGGGCCACGAGCAGTACTTC. Filled out from reference TRBV5-8 and TRBJ2-7, the complete variable domain reads EAGVTQSPTHLIKTRGQQATLRCSPISGHTSVYWYQQALGLGLQFLLWYDEGEERNRGNFPPRFSGRQFPNYSSELNVNALELEDSALYLCASSLAWGAGTGGHEQYFGPGTRLTVT.

Comment on this clonotype: Just one base apart from a much larger clone, this may be a read error. CDR3 in DNA: TGTGCCAGCATTCTCCGGGGACTGGCCACAGATACGCAGTATTTT. Amino acids: CASILRGLATDTQYF. The rearrangement joins TRBV12-3 or TRBV12-4 to TRBJ2-3, with a tentative D call TRBD2 (6 bases). The CDR3 is 15 residues long. Trimming removed 7 bases at V and 2 bases at J, with 16 bases between.

This clonotype was seen repeatedly, ten times or more. The chain combines TRBV12-3 or TRBV12-4 with TRBJ2-5; 10 bases line up with TRBD2. The CDR3 is made up of 18 amino acids. After removal of 0 bases from V and 6 bases from J, the junction contained 13 bases not matched to a gene. The CDR3: CASSLALGAGGLPKTQYF. CDR3 nucleotide sequence: TGTGCCAGCAGTTTAGCGCTCGGAGCGGGGGGGCTTCCGAAGACCCAGTACTTC.

The table lists this clonotype with many counts. V usage is TRBV6-5 and J usage is TRBJ2-3; TRBD2 aligns across 8 bases. The CDR3 runs to 16 residues. Trimming took 4 bases from V and 3 from J; bases not matched to a gene: 9. The germline V gene encodes CDR1 MNHEY and CDR2 SVGAGI. The CDR3 loop is CASSSPGSGGTDTQYF. In DNA, the CDR3 is TGTGCCAGCAGTTCCCCGGGGAGCGGGGGAACAGATACGCAGTATTTT.

For this clonotype: Possible read error: a much larger clone is one base away. The chain is built from TRBV7-6 and TRBJ2-1; perhaps D is TRBD1 or TRBD2 (7 bases each). The CDR3 is made up of 17 amino acids. The germline V gene encodes CDR1 SGHVS and CDR2 FNYEAQ. The CDR3 here is CASSRGDRPSSHNEQFF. The CDR3 DNA reads as TGTGCCAGCAGCCGGGGGGACAGACCTAGCTCCCACAATGAGCAGTTCTTC. The whole variable domain, filled in from reference TRBV7-6 and TRBJ2-1, reads GAGVSQSPRYKVTKRGQDVALRCDPISGHVSLYWYRQALGQGPEFLTYFNYEAQQDKSGLPNDRFSAERPEGSISTLTIQRTEQRDSAMYRCASSRGDRPSSHNEQFFGPGTRLTVL.

In DNA form, the CDR3 reads TGCGCCAGCAGCTTGTCACTCAACCGGGGTGAAAAACTGTTTTTT. The encoded protein is CASSLSLNRGEKLFF. The chain employs TRBV5-1 and TRBJ1-4; D not certain. The germline V and J ends were trimmed by 1 base and 7 bases, with 14 bases remaining between them. CDR1 is SGHRS and CDR2 is YFSETQ in the germline V gene. This CDR3 has 15 amino acids.

A remark on this clonotype: This may arise from a read error, as a much more abundant clone is one base away. The CDR3 loop reads CASSQGTAHYGYTF. CDR3 sequence (DNA): TGCGCCAGCAGCCAGGGGACAGCCCACTATGGCTACACCTTC. The rearrangement uses TRBV5-1 and TRBJ1-2; TRBD1 matches at 7 bases. Germline CDR1 reads SGHRS; CDR2 reads YFSETQ. The CDR3 extends over 14 amino acids. J lost 3 bases, V lost 4 bases, and 6 bases had no gene match. The full variable domain, its missing parts supplied by reference TRBV5-1 and TRBJ1-2, is KAGVTQTPRYLIKTRGQQVTLSCSPISGHRSVSWYQQTPGQGLQFLFEYFSETQRNKGNFPGRFSGRQFSNSRSEMNVSTLELGDSALYLCASSQGTAHYGYTFGSGTRLTVV.

Details on this clonotype: A single base separates this from a much larger clone, so it may be a read error. The chain couples TRBV20-1 to TRBJ1-2; TRBD1 aligns across 7 bases. Germline trimming cut 6 bases from V and 6 bases from J; bases unmatched to any gene: 7. Germline loops: CDR1 DFQATT, CDR2 SNEGSKA (reference sequence). The CDR3 is 12 residues long. CDR3 loop: CSAGTGDHGYTF. The CDR3 DNA reads as TGCAGTGCGGGTACAGGGGACCATGGCTACACCTTC.

Details on this clonotype: A single base separates this from a much larger clone, so it may be a read error. J is TRBJ2-2 and V is TRBV6-5; tentatively, D is TRBD1 or TRBD2 (5 bases each). Germline V gene lookup returns CDR1 MNHEY and CDR2 SVGAGI. CDR3 length equals 14 residues. CDR3 sequence reads: CASSYFRGKGERFF. CDR3 DNA sequence: TGTGCCAGCAGTTACTTCCGCGGTAAAGGGGAGCGGTTTTTT.

This clonotype was seen many times. This rearrangement joins TRBV28 to TRBJ2-7, with 11 bases identical to TRBD1. Germline V gene sequence: CDR1 MDHEN, CDR2 SYDVKM. Trimming took 2 bases from V and 3 from J; bases not matched to a gene: 3. The CDR3 sequence is 15 residues long. The CDR3 coding sequence is TGTGCCAGCAGTTTACTAGGGACAGGGGGCTACGAGCAGTACTTC. Translation: CASSLLGTGGYEQYF.

This clonotype was seen repeatedly, ten times or more. Here the CDR3 DNA reads TGCGCCAGCAGCCAAGTCCTAGGGTCGAAAGATACGCAGTATTTT. Protein: CASSQVLGSKDTQYF. The chain links TRBV4-3 to TRBJ2-3, with D unresolved. Germline V gives CDR1 LGHNA, CDR2 YSLEER. The CDR3 has 15 residues. V dropped 1 base and J dropped 5 bases, with 13 bases sitting between them.

This clonotype was picked up many times. The rearrangement joins TRBV7-9 to TRBJ1-2; D may be TRBD1 (6 bases). There are 17 residues in the CDR3. The V end lost 6 bases, the J end lost 3 bases, and 23 bases lay between the germline ends. Germline V gives CDR1 SEHNR, CDR2 FQNEAQ (reference sequence). CDR3 protein: CASRTGFFGQDDYGYTF. CDR3 bases: TGTGCCAGCAGGACAGGTTTCTTCGGGCAGGATGACTATGGCTACACCTTC.

This clonotype was detected many times. The chain joins TRBV20-1 to TRBJ2-1, with D unresolved. There are 13 residues in the CDR3. V was clipped by 5 bases and J by 3 bases, with 11 bases between them. CDR1 and CDR2 (germline): DFQATT, SNEGSKA (reference sequence). In DNA form, the CDR3 reads TGCAGTGCTGGTGACGGGCTCTACAATGAGCAGTTCTTC. Translated: CSAGDGLYNEQFF.

A remark on this clonotype: With a much larger clone just one base away, this may be a read error. The V call is TRBV6-2 or TRBV6-3, the J call TRBJ2-1; 7 bases agree with TRBD1. Trimming cost V 5 bases and J 12 bases; bases outside gene matches: 7. The CDR3 covers 12 residues. CDR1 MNHEY and CDR2 SVGEGT come from the germline V gene. The CDR3 DNA is TGTGCCAGCAGTGCCGGGACAGATGCGCAGTTCTTC. It encodes CASSAGTDAQFF.

Ten or more counts support this clonotype. The chain combines TRBV6-2 or TRBV6-3 with TRBJ2-1; D unresolved. The CDR3 contains 14 residues. Per the germline V gene, CDR1 is MNHEY and CDR2 is SVGEGT. V lost 2 bases and J 2 bases, leaving 7 bases between the germline ends. Here the CDR3 reads CASSYRYPYNEQFF. For the CDR3, the DNA is TGTGCCAGCAGTTACCGTTACCCCTACAATGAGCAGTTCTTC.

This clonotype has a count of ten or more. J is TRBJ2-1 and V is TRBV30; D is ambiguous. Trimming pared 0 bases from V and 0 bases from J, leaving 6 bases between. The CDR3 has 14 residues. CDR1 GTSNPN and CDR2 SVGIG come from the germline V gene (reference sequence). The chain's CDR3 is CAWSVRSSYNEQFF. In DNA form, the CDR3 reads TGTGCCTGGAGTGTTCGGAGCTCCTACAATGAGCAGTTCTTC. Looking up the rest from reference TRBV30 and TRBJ2-1 gives the full variable domain: SQTIHQWPATLVQPVGSPLSLECTVEGTSNPNLYWYRQAAGRGLQLLFYSVGIGQISSEVPQNLSASRPQDRQFILSSKKLLLSDSGFYLCAWSVRSSYNEQFFGPGTRLTVL.

This clonotype showed up many times. The gene calls are TRBV20-1 and TRBJ2-5, with 8 bases matching TRBD1. The length of the CDR3 is 15 residues. V lost 0 bases, J lost 4 bases, and 7 bases stayed unmatched. The germline V gene encodes CDR1 DFQATT and CDR2 SNEGSKA (reference sequence). CDR3 coding DNA: TGCAGTGCTAGAGATCAGGGGCAGGGGGCAGAGACCCAGTACTTC. It codes for CSARDQGQGAETQYF.